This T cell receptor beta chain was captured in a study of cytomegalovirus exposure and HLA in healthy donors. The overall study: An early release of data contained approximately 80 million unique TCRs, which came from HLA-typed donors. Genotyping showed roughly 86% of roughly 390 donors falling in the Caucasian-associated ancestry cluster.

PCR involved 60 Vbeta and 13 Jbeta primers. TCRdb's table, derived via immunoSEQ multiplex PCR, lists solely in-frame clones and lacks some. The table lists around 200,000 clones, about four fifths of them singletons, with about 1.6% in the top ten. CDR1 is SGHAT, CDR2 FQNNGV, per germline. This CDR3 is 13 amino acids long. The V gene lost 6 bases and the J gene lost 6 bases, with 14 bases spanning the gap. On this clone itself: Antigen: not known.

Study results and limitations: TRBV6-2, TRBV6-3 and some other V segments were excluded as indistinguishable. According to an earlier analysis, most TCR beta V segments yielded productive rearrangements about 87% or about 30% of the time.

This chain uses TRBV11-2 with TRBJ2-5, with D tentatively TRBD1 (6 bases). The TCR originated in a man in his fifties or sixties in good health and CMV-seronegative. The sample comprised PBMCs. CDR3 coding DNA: TGTGCCAGCAGGAACTTACAGGGACAGACCCAGTACTTC. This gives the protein CASRNLQGQTQYF.